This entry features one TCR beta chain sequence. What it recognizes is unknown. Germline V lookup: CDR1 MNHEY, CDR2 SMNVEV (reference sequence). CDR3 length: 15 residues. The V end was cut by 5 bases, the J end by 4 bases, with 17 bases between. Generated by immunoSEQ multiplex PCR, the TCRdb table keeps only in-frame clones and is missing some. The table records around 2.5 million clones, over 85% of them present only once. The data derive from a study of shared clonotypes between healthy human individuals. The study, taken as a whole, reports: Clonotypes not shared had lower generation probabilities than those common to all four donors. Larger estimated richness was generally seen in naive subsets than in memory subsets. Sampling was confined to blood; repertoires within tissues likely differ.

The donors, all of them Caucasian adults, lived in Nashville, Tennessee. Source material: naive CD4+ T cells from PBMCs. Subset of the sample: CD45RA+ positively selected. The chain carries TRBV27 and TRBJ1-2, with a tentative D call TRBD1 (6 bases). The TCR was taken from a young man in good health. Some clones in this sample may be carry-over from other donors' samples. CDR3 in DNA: TGTGCCAGCAGTACAACAGGGTTGGGGGGCTATGGCTACACCTTC. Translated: CASSTTGLGGYGYTF.